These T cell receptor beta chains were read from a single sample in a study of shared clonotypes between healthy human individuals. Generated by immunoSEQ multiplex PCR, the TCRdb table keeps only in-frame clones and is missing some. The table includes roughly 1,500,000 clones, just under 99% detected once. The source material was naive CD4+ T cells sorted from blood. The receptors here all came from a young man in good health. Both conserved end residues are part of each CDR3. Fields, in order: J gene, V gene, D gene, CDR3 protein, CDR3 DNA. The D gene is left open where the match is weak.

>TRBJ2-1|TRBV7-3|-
CASSLTTDNEQFF
TGTGCCAGCAGCTTAACTACCGACAATGAGCAGTTCTTC
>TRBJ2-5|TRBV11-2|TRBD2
CASSLVAGGETQYF
TGTGCCAGCAGCTTAGTAGCGGGAGGGGAGACCCAGTACTTC
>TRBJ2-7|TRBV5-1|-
CASSSHGPGVSVSEQYF
TGCGCCAGCAGCTCTCACGGACCGGGTGTTAGTGTGAGCGAGCAGTACTTC
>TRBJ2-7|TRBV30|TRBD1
CAWSVRDRGRLVQYF
TGTGCCTGGAGTGTAAGGGACAGGGGGCGCTTAGTGCAGTACTTC
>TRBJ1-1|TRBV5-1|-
CASSLAPENTEAFF
TGCGCCAGCAGCTTGGCACCCGAGAACACTGAAGCTTTCTTT
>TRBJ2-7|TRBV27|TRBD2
CASSVTSGSHYEQYF
TGTGCCAGCAGTGTAACTAGCGGGAGCCACTACGAGCAGTACTTC
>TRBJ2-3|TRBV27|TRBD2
CASSFLAGGSDTQYF
TGTGCCAGCAGTTTTTTAGCGGGAGGGTCAGATACGCAGTATTTT
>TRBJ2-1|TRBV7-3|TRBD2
CASSYLAGAGSNEQFF
TGTGCCAGCAGCTATCTAGCGGGGGCAGGGAGCAATGAGCAGTTCTTC
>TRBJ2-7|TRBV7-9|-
CASSWTGKEQYF
TGTGCCAGCAGCTGGACGGGCAAGGAGCAGTACTTC
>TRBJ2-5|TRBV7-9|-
CASSFMVGLNQETQYF
TGTGCCAGCAGCTTTATGGTCGGACTAAACCAAGAGACCCAGTACTTC
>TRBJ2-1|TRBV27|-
CATRGSRRSEQFF
TGTGCCACCAGGGGCTCTCGGCGCAGTGAGCAGTTCTTC
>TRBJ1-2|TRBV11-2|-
CASSLGAGILYGYTF
TGTGCCAGCAGCTTAGGGGCAGGGATTCTCTATGGCTACACCTTC
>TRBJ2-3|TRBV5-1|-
CASSLGLVATDTQYF
TGCGCCAGCAGCTTGGGTTTGGTGGCTACAGATACGCAGTATTTT
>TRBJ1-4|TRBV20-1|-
CSAPRNEKLFF
TGCAGTGCTCCTCGGAATGAAAAACTGTTTTTT
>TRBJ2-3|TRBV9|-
CASSVGLLNIPDTQYF
TGTGCCAGCAGCGTAGGTTTGTTGAATATCCCAGATACGCAGTATTTT
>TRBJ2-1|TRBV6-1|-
CASSEVYNEQFF
TGTGCCAGCAGTGAAGTTTACAATGAGCAGTTCTTC
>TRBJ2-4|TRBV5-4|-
CASSPNPDVGHIQYF
TGTGCCAGCAGCCCCAACCCGGACGTCGGGCACATTCAGTACTTC
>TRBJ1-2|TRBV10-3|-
CPDRQLRVGYGYTF
TGTCCCGACAGGCAATTACGTGTTGGCTATGGCTACACCTTC
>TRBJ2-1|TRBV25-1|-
CASNRLNEQFF
TGTGCCAGCAATCGTCTCAATGAGCAGTTCTTC
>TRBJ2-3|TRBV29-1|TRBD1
CSVNGDRSTDTQYF
TGCAGCGTGAATGGGGACAGAAGCACAGATACGCAGTATTTT
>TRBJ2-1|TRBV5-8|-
CATGSRESNEQFF
TGTGCCACCGGGAGTAGGGAGAGCAATGAGCAGTTCTTC
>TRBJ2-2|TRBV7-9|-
CASSPERELFF
TGTGCCAGCAGCCCGGAGAGGGAGCTGTTTTTT